This T cell receptor beta chain was identified during a study of breast tumors, draining lymph nodes, adjacent tissues. The study's findings and limits: Data fit most tumor T cells coming from lymph node, expanding in tumor. Luminal-like breast cancer showed significantly higher tumor–nontumor repertoire similarity than basal-like. Tumor repertoires ranked between lymph nodes and nontumor tissue in diversity, with V and J gene preferences.

A single record per CDR3 protein comes from TCRdb applying MiXCR to the multiplex PCR reads. The table lists about 13,000 distinct CDR3 sequences, approximately 50% of them singletons. This clonotype was counted many times. Its target is unknown. The source is a female donor with breast cancer. Some clones in this sample may be carry-over from other donors' samples. The sequenced sample was tumor-adjacent breast tissue.

The CDR3 sequence is CASSRGGNQPQHF. The CDR3 DNA reads as TGTGCCAGCAGTCGGGGGGGCAATCAGCCCCAGCATTTT. The chain has TRBV6-5 and TRBJ1-5; possible D gene TRBD1, 5 bases. Germline values: CDR1 MNHEY, CDR2 SVGAGI. The CDR3 is 13 amino acids. Trimming stripped 5 bases from V and 2 bases from J, with 7 bases between.